The 26 T cell receptor beta chains listed next were all sequenced from one sample in a study of blood T cell repertoires in COVID-19. Sequenced by immunoSEQ multiplex PCR; TCRdb stores in-frame clones only, minus some. The data show approximately 210,000 clones, 70% to 90% seen once. The sequenced sample consisted of PBMCs or T cells enriched from blood (not recorded which). These receptors came from a young woman who had recovered from COVID-19.

The CDR3 loop reads CASSLDRAITEAFF. DNA for the CDR3: TGTGCCAGCAGCCTTGACAGGGCAATCACTGAAGCTTTCTTT. The V and J genes are TRBV5-6 and TRBJ1-1; 7 bases agree with TRBD1. The CDR3 consists of 14 residues. V gave up 4 bases and J gave up 4 bases; unmatched junction bases: 7. The V gene's germline CDR1 is SGHDT and CDR2 YYEEEE.

This rearrangement joins TRBV6-5 to TRBJ1-5; D remains unclear. The germline gives CDR1 MNHEY, CDR2 SVGAGI. Trimming took off 7 bases at V and 4 bases at J, with 11 bases between the two ends. The CDR3 contains 13 residues. The CDR3 loop reads CASTRSGNQPQHF. The DNA of the CDR3 is TGTGCCAGCACCCGGAGCGGAAATCAGCCCCAGCATTTT.

This chain links TRBV3-1 (or the pseudogene TRBV3-2) with TRBJ2-5; the match to TRBD2 covers 7 bases. Germline CDR1 reads LGHDT; CDR2 reads YNNKEL (reference sequence). The CDR3 has 16 amino acids. The ends lost 0 bases at V and 1 base at J; junction bases unmatched: 5. CDR3 sequence: CASSQEPAGPQETQYF. The CDR3 DNA is TGTGCCAGCAGCCAAGAGCCAGCGGGACCCCAAGAGACCCAGTACTTC.

This clone occurred once. The chain links TRBV5-6 to TRBJ1-5, with D perhaps TRBD1 (6 bases). CDR3 size: 15 residues. Germline V lookup: CDR1 SGHDT, CDR2 YYEEEE. Trimming shortened V by 3 bases and J by 4 bases, and 14 bases separated the two germline ends. The CDR3 region is CASSSPSTGNQPQHF. The CDR3 DNA follows: TGTGCCAGCAGCTCCCCCTCCACAGGGAATCAGCCCCAGCATTTT.

The chain recombines TRBV5-5 with TRBJ2-1, with D possibly matching TRBD1 (6 bases). V dropped 0 bases and J dropped 6 bases, with 13 bases sitting between them. Looked up from germline, CDR1 is SGHKS and CDR2 is YYEKEE (reference sequence). CDR3 length: 15 amino acids. For the CDR3, the DNA is TGTGCCAGCAGCTTGGGGCAGGGGTTAAGCAATGAGCAGTTCTTC. As protein: CASSLGQGLSNEQFF. The entire variable domain, with the rest obtained from reference TRBV5-5 and TRBJ2-1, is as follows: DAGVTQSPTHLIKTRGQQVTLRCSPISGHKSVSWYQQVLGQGPQFIFQYYEKEERGRGNFPDRFSARQFPNYSSELNVNALLLGDSALYLCASSLGQGLSNEQFFGPGTRLTVL.

The V gene is TRBV9, the J gene TRBJ2-1, with TRBD1 as a possible D gene (7 bases). CDR1 is SGDLS and CDR2 is YYNGEE in the germline V gene. The CDR3 contains 15 residues. V lost 2 bases to trimming and J lost 4 bases, with 13 bases between them. The DNA of the CDR3 is TGTGCCAGCAGCGTGCAGGGGGGATTTTACAATGAGCAGTTCTTC. Residues: CASSVQGGFYNEQFF. Supplemented by reference TRBV9 and TRBJ2-1, the full variable domain reads DSGVTQTPKHLITATGQRVTLRCSPRSGDLSVYWYQQSLDQGLQFLIQYYNGEERAKGNILERFSAQQFPDLHSELNLSSLELGDSALYFCASSVQGGFYNEQFFGPGTRLTVL.

This clone is a singleton in its sample. J is TRBJ2-5 and V is TRBV2; D uncertain. Germline V gene data show CDR1 as SNHLY and CDR2 as FYNNEI. The V end lost 7 bases, the J end lost 4 bases, and 16 bases lay between the germline ends. The CDR3 has 14 amino acids. The CDR3 loop reads CASNPSPRGETQYF. CDR3 coding DNA: TGTGCCAGCAACCCTTCGCCCAGAGGAGAGACCCAGTACTTC.

The chain links TRBV4-1 to TRBJ2-1, with 10 bases fitting TRBD1. CDR3 size: 18 residues. CDR1 is MGHRA and CDR2 is YSYEKL in the germline V gene. The V gene end was trimmed by 1 base and the J gene end by 5 bases; junction bases not matched to a gene: 11. CDR3 DNA sequence: TGCGCCAGCAGCCAAGTTAGTTATCGGACAGGGGGGCACAATGAGCAGTTCTTC. It codes for CASSQVSYRTGGHNEQFF.

This rearrangement joins TRBV2 to TRBJ2-5; a possible D gene is TRBD1 (6 bases). The CDR3 has 12 amino acids. V lost 8 bases to trimming and J lost 5 bases, with 12 bases between them. Germline CDR1 reads SNHLY; CDR2 reads FYNNEI. As DNA, the CDR3 is TGTGCCAGCCGACAGGTTCAGGAGACCCAGTACTTC. It encodes CASRQVQETQYF.

The chain is built from TRBV6-5 and TRBJ1-2; TRBD1 matches at 10 bases. J lost 2 bases, V lost 5 bases, and 2 bases had no gene match. This CDR3 comprises 14 residues. In germline, CDR1 is MNHEY, CDR2 SVGAGI. The CDR3 DNA is TGTGCCAGCAGTAGACAGGGGGCAAACTATGGCTACACCTTC. Its protein is CASSRQGANYGYTF.

The chain employs TRBV19 and TRBJ1-2; no clear D. This CDR3 is 14 amino acids long. Germline V CDR1 and CDR2: LNHDA, SQIVND (reference sequence). The V end lost 3 bases, the J end lost 2 bases, and 10 bases lay between the germline ends. The CDR3 DNA sequence: TGTGCCAGTAGTATCGATGGACTCAACTATGGCTACACCTTC. Residues: CASSIDGLNYGYTF.

The rearrangement joins TRBV14 to TRBJ2-2; 8 positions match TRBD1. CDR1 is SGHDN, CDR2 FVKESK, per germline. This CDR3 comprises 14 residues. V lost 4 bases to trimming and J lost 5 bases; unmatched junction nucleotides: 3. The CDR3 DNA is TGTGCCAGCAGCCCGGACAGGGTGACCGGGGAGCTGTTTTTT. The encoded protein is CASSPDRVTGELFF. Based on the CDR3 plus reference TRBV14 and TRBJ2-2, the full variable domain is EAGVTQFPSHSVIEKGQTVTLRCDPISGHDNLYWYRRVMGKEIKFLLHFVKESKQDESGMPNNRFLAERTGGTYSTLKVQPAELEDSGVYFCASSPDRVTGELFFGEGSRLTVL.

The chain uses TRBV5-1 and TRBJ1-2, with a possible D match to TRBD1 (5 bases). The V gene lost 0 bases and the J gene lost 6 bases, with 15 bases spanning the gap. The CDR3 is made up of 15 amino acids. Per the germline V gene, CDR1 is SGHRS and CDR2 is YFSETQ. DNA of the CDR3: TGCGCCAGCAGCTTGGATAGGGGTTCTCCCCATGGCTACACCTTC. Its protein product is CASSLDRGSPHGYTF.

The V gene is TRBV6-1, the J gene TRBJ2-7, with D maybe TRBD2 (6 bases). This CDR3 region has 14 residues. Trimming cost V 3 bases and J 2 bases, with 11 bases left between them. Germline CDR1 and CDR2: MNHNS and SASEGT. CDR3 residues: CASSDSGRTYEQYF. The DNA of the CDR3 is TGTGCCAGCAGTGATTCAGGGAGGACCTACGAGCAGTACTTC.

The chain links TRBV27 to TRBJ2-7; D is perhaps TRBD1 (6 bases). Deletions cut 1 base from V and 6 bases from J, with 10 bases between. Per germline, CDR1 MNHEY and CDR2 SMNVEV (reference sequence). The CDR3 spans 13 residues. The CDR3 nucleotides are TGTGCCAGCAGTTTATTACAGGGTACCGAGCAGTACTTC. Encoded protein: CASSLLQGTEQYF.

This clone appeared once. The V and J genes are TRBV6-1 and TRBJ2-1; TRBD2 matches at 11 bases. CDR1 is MNHNS and CDR2 is SASEGT in the germline V gene. V dropped 0 bases and J dropped 1; count of bases not matched to a gene: 14. The CDR3 extends over 21 amino acids. Here the CDR3 reads CASSEAKVAGGLGWSYNEQFF. For the CDR3, the DNA is TGTGCCAGCAGTGAAGCAAAGGTAGCGGGGGGGCTCGGATGGTCCTACAATGAGCAGTTCTTC.

J is TRBJ1-2 and V is TRBV9, with 7 bases identical to TRBD1. Trimming removed 0 bases from V and 4 bases from J; junction bases left unmatched: 3. Germline V gene sequence: CDR1 SGDLS, CDR2 YYNGEE. The CDR3 runs 14 residues. As DNA, the CDR3 is TGTGCCAGCAGCGTAGCGACAGGGATCTATGGCTACACCTTC. This gives the protein CASSVATGIYGYTF.

This clone occurred a few times. The chain couples TRBV6-1 to TRBJ1-6; 11 bases line up with TRBD1. CDR3 length: 16 residues. Germline V gene data show CDR1 as MNHNS and CDR2 as SASEGT. The V and J ends lost 4 bases and 6 bases, in that order; junction bases with no gene match: 5. The CDR3 DNA reads as TGTGCCAGCAGTGGGACAGGGGGCCTGAGTAATTCACCCCTCCACTTT. Its translation is CASSGTGGLSNSPLHF.

V is TRBV6-1 and J is TRBJ2-5, with a tentative D call TRBD2 (5 bases). CDR1 is MNHNS, CDR2 SASEGT, per germline. The CDR3 covers 13 residues. V lost 3 bases to trimming and J lost 7 bases, with 12 bases between them. In nucleotides, the CDR3 is TGTGCCAGCAGTGACGGGATCCCATGGACCCAGTACTTC. Amino acids: CASSDGIPWTQYF.

V is TRBV7-2 and J is TRBJ2-7; TRBD2 matches 11 bases. J lost 2 bases, V lost 5 bases, and 2 bases had no gene match. The CDR3 covers 14 residues. Per germline, CDR1 SGHTA and CDR2 FQGNSA. CDR3 loop: CASSQLAGAYEQYF. CDR3 nucleotides: TGTGCCAGCAGCCAACTAGCGGGGGCCTACGAGCAGTACTTC.

J is TRBJ2-1 and V is TRBV28; TRBD2 agrees at 7 bases. This CDR3 has 13 amino acids. J gave up 5 bases and V 3 bases, and 1 base lay outside the gene matches. Germline V gene data show CDR1 as MDHEN and CDR2 as SYDVKM. DNA of the CDR3: TGTGCCAGCAGTTTCGGGGGGAACAATGAGCAGTTCTTC. Translated, it gives CASSFGGNNEQFF.

The chain has TRBV24-1 and TRBJ2-4; TRBD2 matches 7 bases. Looked up from germline, CDR1 is KGHDR and CDR2 is SFDVKD. With 8 bases clipped from V and 2 bases from J, the junction kept 11 bases outside the gene matches. CDR3 length equals 16 residues. The CDR3: CATTRAGSAPKNIQYF. The CDR3 DNA reads as TGTGCCACCACCCGAGCGGGGTCGGCACCCAAAAACATTCAGTACTTC.

A few counts support this clone. The chain employs TRBV29-1 and TRBJ1-1; tentative D call: TRBD1 (6 bases). Germline CDR1 and CDR2: SQVTM and ANQGSEA. There are 11 residues in the CDR3. Trimming left V 6 bases short and J 10 bases short, with 15 bases between. The CDR3 is CSVGTDRPAFF. The DNA for the CDR3 is TGCAGCGTGGGAACGGACAGACCAGCTTTCTTT.

The chain couples TRBV10-3 to TRBJ1-5; TRBD1 aligns across 8 bases. Per the germline V gene, CDR1 is ENHRY and CDR2 is SYGVKD. The trim removed 0 bases at V and 6 bases at J, leaving 4 bases unmatched. The CDR3 is 15 amino acids. The CDR3 DNA reads TGTGCCATCAGTGAGTCTACAGGGGGGGCTCAGCCCCAGCATTTT. Protein product: CAISESTGGAQPQHF.

This chain connects TRBV5-8 to TRBJ1-1, with a weak D call TRBD1 (6 bases). The CDR3 runs to 14 residues. Germline V gene data show CDR1 as SGHTS and CDR2 as YDEGEE. The V end was cut by 6 bases, the J end by 1 base, with 13 bases between. Here the CDR3 reads CASTLSRGNTEAFF. The CDR3 region has the DNA TGTGCCAGCACCCTATCCAGGGGGAACACTGAAGCTTTCTTT.

The V call is TRBV7-2, the J call TRBJ2-3; no definite D call. Deletions cut 5 bases from V and 0 bases from J, with 9 bases between. Germline-derived CDR1 and CDR2 are SGHTA and FQGNSA. This CDR3 spans 14 amino acids. Here the CDR3 DNA reads TGTGCCAGCAGCGTAACCACTAGCACAGATACGCAGTATTTT. This encodes CASSVTTSTDTQYF.